The next 15 T cell receptor beta chains were all read from a single sample in a study of blood T cells in healthy people across ages (dated by TCRdb to about 2015). Receptor libraries were prepared by 5' RACE. A second PCR of roughly 7 to 11 cycles was performed with a sample-barcoded 5' primer and a J-beta primer mix. TCRdb ran its own pipeline on the public reads, namely fastp trimming at Q25 and MiXCR clone calling, and kept in-frame beta chains. CDR3 protein sequences are deduplicated, and each keeps its most common genes and DNA. The sample table holds around 2 million distinct CDR3 sequences, of which approximately 39% were seen once. Under 30% of the sample is in the top ten clones. Sequencing was performed on blood. The receptor set was obtained from a human donor in good health.

This chain connects TRBV6-1 to TRBJ1-1, with 11 bases identical to TRBD1. Per germline, CDR1 MNHNS and CDR2 SASEGT. The CDR3 consists of 17 residues. With 7 bases clipped from V and 2 bases from J, the junction kept 12 bases outside the gene matches. The CDR3 loop is CASNHWTGGLGNTEAFF. The CDR3 region has the DNA TGTGCCAGCAACCATTGGACAGGGGGCCTCGGAAACACTGAAGCTTTCTTT.

V and J are TRBV4-3 and TRBJ1-1; D ambiguous. Germline CDR1 reads LGHNA; CDR2 reads YSLEER. There are 15 residues in the CDR3. Trimming left V 4 bases short and J 0 bases short, with 12 bases between. The CDR3 reads CASSRQRTMNTEAFF. The CDR3 coding sequence is TGCGCCAGCAGCCGCCAGAGAACCATGAACACTGAAGCTTTCTTT.

Only a few counts were recorded for this clonotype. The chain employs TRBV28 and TRBJ1-2; maybe TRBD1 (6 bases). The CDR3 spans 15 residues. V lost 7 bases to trimming and J lost 8 bases, with 23 bases between them. The germline V gene has CDR1 MDHEN and CDR2 SYDVKM. CDR3: CASTEARGQFGGYTF. CDR3 DNA sequence: TGTGCCAGCACCGAAGCCCGCGGACAGTTTGGCGGCTACACCTTC.

The chain uses TRBV12-3 or TRBV12-4 and TRBJ2-1, with D perhaps given as TRBD1 or TRBD2 (6 bases each). This CDR3 region has 15 residues. Deletions cut 6 bases from V and 8 bases from J, with 20 bases between. The CDR3 nucleotides read TGTGCCAGCAGACTAACGCGACGGGGGCTGGATGAGCAGTTCTTC. Amino acids: CASRLTRRGLDEQFF.

V usage is TRBV7-2 and J usage is TRBJ2-1; D gene ambiguous. The CDR3 has 16 amino acids. Trimming pared 3 bases from V and 10 bases from J, leaving 22 bases between. CDR1 SGHTA and CDR2 FQGNSA come from the germline V gene. CDR3 coding DNA: TGTGCCAGCAGCTTGTTTGGGCCCTTGAGCGTCGGCGAGCAGTTCTTC. It specifies CASSLFGPLSVGEQFF.

The rearrangement links TRBV4-3 to TRBJ2-5; D is unresolved. V was pared by 4 bases and J by 3 bases, with 9 bases between. The germline CDR1 and CDR2 sequences are LGHNA and YSLEER. CDR3 length equals 13 residues. CDR3 sequence reads: CASSPVKEETQYF. The CDR3 coding sequence is TGCGCCAGCAGCCCAGTAAAGGAAGAGACCCAGTACTTC.

This clonotype occurred a few times. This chain connects TRBV7-2 to TRBJ2-7, with a possible D match to TRBD1 (6 bases). The CDR3 has 16 amino acids. Per the germline V gene, CDR1 is SGHTA and CDR2 is FQGNSA. V lost 2 bases to trimming and J lost 0 bases, with 14 bases between them. The CDR3 reads CASSLSTGSYSYEQYF. The CDR3 coding sequence is TGTGCCAGCAGCTTATCTACAGGGAGCTACTCCTACGAGCAGTACTTC. The complete variable domain, with remaining parts taken from reference TRBV7-2 and TRBJ2-7, reads GAGVSQSPSNKVTEKGKDVELRCDPISGHTALYWYRQSLGQGLEFLIYFQGNSAPDKSGLPSDRFSAERTGGSVSTLTIQRTQQEDSAVYLCASSLSTGSYSYEQYFGPGTRLTVT.

This chain uses TRBV12-3 or TRBV12-4 with TRBJ1-2; no definite D call. V was pared by 5 bases and J by 5 bases, with 12 bases between. The CDR3 sequence is 13 residues long. The CDR3 DNA follows: TGTGCCAGCAGTCTCTCCAGGTTTTATGGCTACACCTTC. This gives the protein CASSLSRFYGYTF.

The chain joins TRBV21-1 to TRBJ2-6; TRBD2 is the table's D call, not checked against the DNA. TRBV21-1 is flagged as a pseudogene. The CDR3 runs 19 residues. DNA of the CDR3: TGTGCCAGCAGCTCCCGCCGTACACAGTCCTTCTCTGGGGCCAACGTCCTGACTTTC. As protein: CASSSRRTQSFSGANVLTF.

The rearrangement uses TRBV4-2 and TRBJ1-4, with TRBD1 matching 9 bases. The germline V gene encodes CDR1 LGHNA and CDR2 YNFKEQ. The V and J ends lost 1 base and 7 bases, in that order; junction bases with no gene match: 7. This CDR3 has 16 amino acids. The chain's CDR3 is CASSQVGGQGGEKLFF. CDR3 nucleotide sequence: TGTGCCAGCAGCCAAGTGGGGGGACAGGGAGGTGAAAAACTGTTTTTT.

The V call is TRBV10-3, the J call TRBJ1-1, with D unresolved. The CDR3 totals 14 residues. Per germline, CDR1 ENHRY and CDR2 SYGVKD. Trimming shortened V by 3 bases and J by 5 bases, and 13 bases separated the two germline ends. DNA of the CDR3: TGTGCCATCAGTGATCCCACCGGGAAGACTGAAGCTTTCTTT. Protein: CAISDPTGKTEAFF.

The rearrangement links TRBV20-1 to TRBJ1-6, with D possibly being TRBD1 (6 bases). Per the germline V gene, CDR1 is DFQATT and CDR2 is SNEGSKA (reference sequence). V was clipped by 3 bases and J by 5 bases, with 8 bases between them. The CDR3 sequence is 13 residues long. This chain's CDR3 is CSARRTDNSPLHF. The CDR3 coding sequence is TGCAGTGCTAGGCGGACAGATAATTCACCCCTCCACTTT.

V is TRBV5-1 and J is TRBJ2-1; TRBD1 might be the D (6 bases). The CDR3 spans 15 residues. Trimming stripped 3 bases from V and 6 bases from J, with 16 bases between. Germline-derived CDR1 and CDR2 are SGHRS and YFSETQ. The CDR3 region has the DNA TGCGCCAGCAGCTCCCGCCCCAGGGGTCGCAATGAGCAGTTCTTC. This encodes CASSSRPRGRNEQFF.

The gene calls are TRBV7-3 and TRBJ2-1; D may be TRBD1 (6 bases). The CDR3 loop spans 12 amino acids. CDR1 SGHTA and CDR2 FQGTGA come from the germline V gene. The V end was cut by 8 bases, the J end by 7 bases, with 12 bases between. The CDR3 loop reads CASGDTLNEQFF. DNA of the CDR3: TGTGCCAGCGGGGACACATTGAATGAGCAGTTCTTC.

The chain carries TRBV29-1 and TRBJ2-4; the D is unclear. Trimming stripped 7 bases from V and 13 bases from J, with 14 bases between. Germline V gene data show CDR1 as SQVTM and CDR2 as ANQGSEA. The CDR3 totals 10 residues. CDR3 nucleotides: TGCAGCGGTTATAATACAGAGCAGTACTTC. This sequence encodes CSGYNTEQYF.